These T cell receptor beta chains were read from a single sample in a study of T cell repertoires in cytomegalovirus infection. These TCRs are of unknown antigen specificity. TCRdb called the reads again in MiXCR, with one record for every CDR3 protein. The sample includes around 710,000 distinct CDR3 sequences, roughly 28% of them seen just once. This material consisted of cultured CD8+ T cells from PBMCs, taken from culture after CMV antigen stimulation. Every receptor here comes from a human donor in good health (CMV status not recorded). Some clones in this sample may be carry-over from other donors' samples. CDR3s leave out the opening cysteine and the closing phenylalanine or tryptophan. Fields, in order: clone size, V gene, CDR3 protein. Size is omitted from some rows. Given values are once, few, many or a class for expanded clones.

clone_size: few
v_call: TRBV7-6
cdr3_aa: ASATPTGNGYT

clone_size: .
v_call: TRBV12-3/TRBV12-4
cdr3_aa: ASSFGFTGEAF

clone_size: .
v_call: TRBV27
cdr3_aa: ASSVTGQGNTEAF

clone_size: few
v_call: TRBV6-6
cdr3_aa: ASSYSVWGNSGNTIY

clone_size: many
v_call: TRBV7-9
cdr3_aa: ASSPPRGASGTEAF

clone_size: few
v_call: TRBV6-6
cdr3_aa: ASSYETPYGYT

clone_size: .
v_call: TRBV10-3
cdr3_aa: AISKGADKTANTEAF

clone_size: few
v_call: TRBV9
cdr3_aa: ASSDDANTEAF

clone_size: .
v_call: TRBV27
cdr3_aa: ASSLVGGEAYNEQF

clone_size: few
v_call: TRBV7-9
cdr3_aa: ASSLPPSPDTQY

clone_size: few
v_call: TRBV6-2/TRBV6-3
cdr3_aa: ASIETSGGTDTQY

clone_size: .
v_call: TRBV7-9
cdr3_aa: ASSSLGKGGGELF

clone_size: .
v_call: TRBV19
cdr3_aa: ASSTGGSSNYGYT

clone_size: few
v_call: TRBV19
cdr3_aa: ASREDRGQDPNYGYT

clone_size: .
v_call: TRBV19
cdr3_aa: ASQEGGEANYGYT

clone_size: many
v_call: TRBV6-5
cdr3_aa: ASRKQGANTEAF

clone_size: .
v_call: TRBV14
cdr3_aa: ASSQDRGLKEEAF

clone_size: few
v_call: TRBV4-1
cdr3_aa: ASSQDEPAGYT

clone_size: .
v_call: TRBV7-9
cdr3_aa: ASIGQGQKSPGYT

clone_size: .
v_call: TRBV6-2/TRBV6-3
cdr3_aa: ASSPSNRVNEAF

clone_size: few
v_call: TRBV7-9
cdr3_aa: ASSSEAADGYT

clone_size: many
v_call: TRBV12-3/TRBV12-4
cdr3_aa: ASSTGPIYGYT

clone_size: .
v_call: TRBV24-1
cdr3_aa: ATLGQDGGYT

clone_size: many
v_call: TRBV7-6
cdr3_aa: ASSPRDTHYEQY

clone_size: .
v_call: TRBV7-8
cdr3_aa: ASSLEGRGIDNEQF

clone_size: .
v_call: TRBV7-3
cdr3_aa: ASSLTRAEAF

clone_size: .
v_call: TRBV6-2/TRBV6-3
cdr3_aa: ASSASDRPPEAF

clone_size: many
v_call: TRBV6-1
cdr3_aa: ASSEGYRPQH

clone_size: .
v_call: TRBV14
cdr3_aa: ASSQTQFGNTEAF

clone_size: once
v_call: TRBV20-1
cdr3_aa: SARDRRGDGYT

clone_size: .
v_call: TRBV7-9
cdr3_aa: ASNSQGTGGDGYT

clone_size: .
v_call: TRBV20-1
cdr3_aa: SARDQTRGLTGELF

clone_size: .
v_call: TRBV28
cdr3_aa: ASSPTPAQVWNSPLH

clone_size: many
v_call: TRBV4-1
cdr3_aa: ASSQDLSTDTQY

clone_size: .
v_call: TRBV5-5
cdr3_aa: ASSLSYGTEAF

clone_size: many
v_call: TRBV7-6
cdr3_aa: ASSLGIKQPQH

clone_size: .
v_call: TRBV5-1
cdr3_aa: ASSPLEGLKAGELF

clone_size: few
v_call: TRBV10-3
cdr3_aa: AISVADSITEAF

clone_size: .
v_call: TRBV6-1
cdr3_aa: ASKVWAGGPYNEQF

clone_size: .
v_call: TRBV4-3
cdr3_aa: ASSRTFSGARAEAF

clone_size: .
v_call: TRBV4-3
cdr3_aa: ASSARGGIEPPDTQY

clone_size: few
v_call: TRBV11-2
cdr3_aa: ASSLDLGDRPRSEAF

clone_size: many
v_call: TRBV7-2
cdr3_aa: ASTNSGGRSGEQF

clone_size: many
v_call: TRBV7-9
cdr3_aa: ASSSPVQGNEQF

clone_size: .
v_call: TRBV5-1
cdr3_aa: ASMEPNTGELF

clone_size: few
v_call: TRBV6-1
cdr3_aa: ASSEAWEGSNQPQH

clone_size: few
v_call: TRBV6-6
cdr3_aa: ASSYSFDEGGQETQY

clone_size: .
v_call: TRBV27
cdr3_aa: ASSFGQGPMEQF